The present T cell receptor beta chain was sequenced within a study of CD8+ T cells in alopecia areata. Noted treatment: oral pan-JAK inhibitor, 5-10 mg twice daily. From germline, CDR1 is SEHNR and CDR2 FQNEAQ (reference sequence). The CDR3 has 18 amino acids. Deletions cut 2 bases from V and 5 bases from J, with 23 bases between. In each case, RNA was isolated and then reverse transcribed into cDNA as the sequencing template. TCRdb's copy holds only in-frame clones and misses some; the assay was immunoSEQ multiplex PCR. Among under 200,000 clones listed, approximately 57% were seen once. Study-wide results and limits: A great number of expanded lesional clones endured in scalp and blood during tofacitinib.

With respect to this clone: Its antigen is unidentified.

This clonotype was sampled from a human donor with alopecia areata. V and J are TRBV7-9 and TRBJ2-3, with a possible D match to TRBD1 (6 bases). Sample: CD4+ T cells sorted from blood, taken at week 24, from a patient treated with tofacitinib. The DNA for the CDR3 is TGTGCCAGCAGCTTAACTAGTCGGACAGCGCGGAATCGAGATACGCAGTATTTT. This codes for CASSLTSRTARNRDTQYF.